The sequence of this T cell receptor (beta chain) was determined in a study of T cell responses to AZD1222 COVID-19 vaccine. This clone was counted a single time. The antigen remains unidentified. Study findings and constraints: Clonal diversity may have been underestimated, and the donors were mostly white British, with more females than males. Repertoires were obtained solely post-peak T cell response. Seropositivity was recorded at baseline in only six AZD1222 recipients. Vaccine-related CD4 TCRs covered spike, predominating at 160-218 and 743-854.

TCRdb's table, derived via immunoSEQ multiplex PCR, lists solely in-frame clones and lacks some. The sample includes around 150,000 clones, about nine tenths of them seen just once. The V and J ends lost 1 base and 6 bases, in that order; junction bases with no gene match: 6. The CDR3 totals 14 residues. In germline, CDR1 is GTSNPN, CDR2 SVGIG (reference sequence). This receptor was identified in an adult who received the AZD1222 COVID-19 vaccine. The chain joins TRBV30 to TRBJ1-2, with TRBD1 matching over 9 bases. The sequenced sample was peripheral blood, obtained 28 days after the second AZD1222 dose. The CDR3 loop is CAWSAWTGANGYTF. The CDR3 DNA follows: TGTGCCTGGAGTGCCTGGACAGGGGCAAATGGCTACACCTTC.